Sequencing of this TCR beta chain was carried out in a study of a mutant IDH1 vaccine in newly diagnosed glioma. Overall study context: The start of vaccination came 4-6 weeks after radiotherapy alone, or with temozolomide cycles. Most patients had radiochemotherapy with temozolomide before enrollment; others had one alone.

Remarks on this clone: Its antigen remains unknown.

Time point given: week 11, during vaccination. Doses consisted of 300 ug of mutant IDH1 20-mer peptide each, paired with topical imiquimod. Assay used: immunoSEQ multiplex PCR; TCRdb lists only in-frame clones, some missing. The sample shows about 110,000 clones, roughly 90% of them seen only once. The CDR3 loop spans 19 amino acids. Germline CDR1 reads MNHEY; CDR2 reads SMNVEV (reference sequence). The V and J ends lost 3 bases and 0 bases respectively, with 18 bases between them. General study findings and limits: Vaccination induced immune responses in roughly 93% of patients. Variations in leading peripheral T cell clonotypes appeared to have no connection with pseudoprogression.

The specimen comprised PBMCs, sampled from a glioma patient whose treatment included an IDH1 peptide vaccine. The TCR sequence derives from a woman in her forties or fifties with glioma. The chain has TRBV27 and TRBJ1-6, with a weak D call TRBD1 (5 bases). CDR3 sequence (DNA): TGTGCCAGCAGTTTCCGGCCGGGGCGGGGACCCTCCTATAATTCACCCCTCCACTTT. This translates into CASSFRPGRGPSYNSPLHF.